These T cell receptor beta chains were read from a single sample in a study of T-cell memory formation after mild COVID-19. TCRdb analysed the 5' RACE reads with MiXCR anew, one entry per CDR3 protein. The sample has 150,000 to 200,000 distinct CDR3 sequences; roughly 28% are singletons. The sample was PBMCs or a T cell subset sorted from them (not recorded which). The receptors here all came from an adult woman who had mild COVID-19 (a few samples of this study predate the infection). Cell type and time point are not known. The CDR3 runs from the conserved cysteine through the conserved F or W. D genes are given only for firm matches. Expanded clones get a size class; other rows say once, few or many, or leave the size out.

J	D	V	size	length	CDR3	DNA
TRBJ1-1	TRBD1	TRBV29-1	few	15	CSVLTGGGMNTEAFF	TGCAGCGTCCTGACAGGGGGTGGAATGAACACTGAAGCTTTCTTT
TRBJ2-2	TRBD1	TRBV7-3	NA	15	CASSSGTGNTGELFF	TGTGCCAGCAGCTCCGGGACAGGGAACACCGGGGAGCTGTTTTTT
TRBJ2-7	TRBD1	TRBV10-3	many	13	CAIQGAADYEQYF	TGTGCCATCCAGGGGGCTGCTGACTACGAGCAGTACTTC
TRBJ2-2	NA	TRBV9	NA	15	CDSSVDPIAAGELFF	TGTGACAGCAGCGTAGACCCTATAGCGGCCGGGGAGCTGTTTTTT
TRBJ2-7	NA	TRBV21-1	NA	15	CASSSRDLITYEQYF	TGTGCCAGCAGCTCCCGGGACTTAATCACCTACGAGCAGTACTTC
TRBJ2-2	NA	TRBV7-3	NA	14	CASREPGSTGELFF	TGTGCCAGCAGAGAGCCCGGGAGCACCGGGGAGCTGTTTTTT
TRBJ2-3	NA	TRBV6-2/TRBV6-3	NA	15	CASSPRGGGADTQYF	TGTGCCAGCAGTCCCCGAGGAGGTGGTGCAGATACGCAGTATTTT
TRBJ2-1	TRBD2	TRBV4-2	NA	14	CASSQSGSSYEQFF	TGTGCCAGCAGCCAAAGCGGGAGTAGCTATGAGCAGTTCTTC
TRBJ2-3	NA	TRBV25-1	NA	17	CASSDPRDRLDTDTQYF	TGTGCCAGCAGTGACCCCAGAGACAGGTTGGACACAGATACGCAGTATTTT
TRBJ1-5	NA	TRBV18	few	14	CASSPGFSNQPQHF	TGTGCCAGCTCACCAGGGTTTAGCAATCAGCCCCAGCATTTT
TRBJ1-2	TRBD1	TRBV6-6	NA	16	CASTLTPGQGIDGYTF	TGTGCCAGCACCCTAACACCGGGACAGGGGATCGATGGCTACACCTTC
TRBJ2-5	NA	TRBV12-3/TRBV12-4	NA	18	CASSSSVRGLRGEETQYF	TGTGCCAGCAGTTCCTCCGTCCGGGGGCTGCGGGGAGAAGAGACCCAGTACTTC
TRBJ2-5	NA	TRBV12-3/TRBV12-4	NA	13	CASSWQEKETQYF	TGTGCCAGCAGTTGGCAAGAAAAAGAGACCCAGTACTTC
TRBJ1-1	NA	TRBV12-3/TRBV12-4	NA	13	CASSLPGSTEAFF	TGTGCCAGCAGTTTACCTGGATCCACTGAAGCTTTCTTT
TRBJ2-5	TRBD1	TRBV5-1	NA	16	CASSFDSGTGLETQYF	TGCGCCAGCAGCTTCGACTCCGGGACAGGGTTGGAGACCCAGTACTTC
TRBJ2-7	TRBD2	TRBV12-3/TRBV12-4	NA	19	CASSFSGLRTSGSIGEQYF	TGTGCCAGCAGTTTCTCAGGGCTCAGGACTAGCGGGAGTATTGGCGAGCAGTACTTC
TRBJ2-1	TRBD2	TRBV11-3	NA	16	CASSSRRLAVINEQFF	TGTGCCAGCAGCTCCAGGAGACTAGCGGTAATCAATGAGCAGTTCTTC
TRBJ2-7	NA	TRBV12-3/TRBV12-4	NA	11	CASSSHREQYF	TGTGCCAGCAGTTCTCACAGGGAGCAGTACTTC
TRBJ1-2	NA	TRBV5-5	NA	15	CASSSYGTEDYGYTF	TGTGCCAGCAGCTCATACGGGACGGAAGACTATGGCTACACCTTC
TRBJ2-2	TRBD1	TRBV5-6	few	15	CASSFGTGNTGELFF	TGTGCCAGCAGCTTTGGGACAGGGAACACCGGGGAGCTGTTTTTT
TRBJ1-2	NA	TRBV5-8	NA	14	CASSPRSTNYGYTF	TGTGCCAGCAGCCCCAGATCCACTAACTATGGCTACACCTTC
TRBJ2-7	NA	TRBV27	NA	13	CASSLGSYYEQYF	TGTGCCAGCAGTTTGGGCAGCTACTACGAGCAGTACTTC
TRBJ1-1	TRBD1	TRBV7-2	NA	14	CASSSGGLHTEAFF	TGTGCCAGCAGCTCAGGGGGCTTGCACACTGAAGCTTTCTTT
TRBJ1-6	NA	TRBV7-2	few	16	CASSTRQTTGNSPLHF	TGTGCCAGCAGCACTCGACAGACCACGGGGAATTCACCCCTCCACTTT
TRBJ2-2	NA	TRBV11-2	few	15	CASSLTGSVTGELFF	TGTGCCAGCAGCCTAACAGGGTCGGTCACCGGGGAGCTGTTTTTT
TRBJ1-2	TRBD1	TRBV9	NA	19	CASSVALTGQGTANYGYTF	TGTGCCAGCAGCGTAGCTCTTACTGGACAGGGGACCGCTAACTATGGCTACACCTTC
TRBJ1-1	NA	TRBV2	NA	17	CASSITKNGGYRTEAFF	TGTGCCAGCAGTATAACAAAGAATGGCGGTTATCGCACTGAAGCTTTCTTT
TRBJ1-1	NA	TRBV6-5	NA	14	CASSYLGMNTEAFF	TGTGCCAGCAGTTACCTCGGTATGAACACTGAAGCTTTCTTT
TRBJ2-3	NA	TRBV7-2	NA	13	CASKPTHTDTQYF	TGTGCCAGCAAACCCACTCACACAGATACGCAGTATTTT
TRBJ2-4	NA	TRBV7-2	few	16	CASSIRQTLAKNIQYF	TGTGCCAGCAGCATCCGACAGACCCTAGCCAAAAACATTCAGTACTTC
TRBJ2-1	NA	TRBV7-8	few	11	CASSFSHEQFF	TGTGCCAGCAGCTTTAGCCATGAGCAGTTCTTC
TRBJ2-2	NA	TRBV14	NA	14	CASSQLFNTGELFF	TGTGCCAGCAGCCAACTCTTTAACACCGGGGAGCTGTTTTTT
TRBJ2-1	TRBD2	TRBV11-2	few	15	CASSPGLVGGDEQFF	TGTGCCAGCAGCCCGGGACTAGTGGGGGGAGATGAGCAGTTCTTC
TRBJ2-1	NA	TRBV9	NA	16	CASSASRAVGYNEQFF	TGTGCCAGCAGCGCGAGTAGGGCAGTGGGGTACAATGAGCAGTTCTTC
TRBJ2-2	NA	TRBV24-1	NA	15	CATSDLNQNTGELFF	TGTGCCACCAGTGATTTGAATCAAAACACCGGGGAGCTGTTTTTT
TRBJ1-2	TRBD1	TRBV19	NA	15	CASSSGTGANYGYTF	TGTGCCAGTAGTTCGGGGACAGGGGCTAACTATGGCTACACCTTC
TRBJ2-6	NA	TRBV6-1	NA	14	CASSETGGANVLTF	TGTGCCAGCAGTGAAACAGGTGGGGCCAACGTCCTGACTTTC
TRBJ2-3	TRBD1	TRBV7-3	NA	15	CASSLRGQLTDTQYF	TGTGCCAGCAGCTTAAGGGGACAGCTCACAGATACGCAGTATTTT
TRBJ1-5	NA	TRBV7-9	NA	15	CASSLGSPSNQPQHF	TGTGCCAGCAGCTTAGGAAGCCCTAGCAATCAGCCCCAGCATTTT
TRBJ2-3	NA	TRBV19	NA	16	CASSIDHSPSTDTQYF	TGTGCCAGTAGTATAGATCATTCACCTAGCACAGATACGCAGTATTTT
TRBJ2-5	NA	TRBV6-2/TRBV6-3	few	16	CASSYSNSQQQETQYF	TGTGCCAGCAGTTACTCCAACTCCCAGCAGCAAGAGACCCAGTACTTC
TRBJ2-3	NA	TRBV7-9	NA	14	CASSLTDRTDTQYF	TGTGCCAGCAGCCTAACGGACCGCACAGATACGCAGTATTTT
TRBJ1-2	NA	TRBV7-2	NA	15	CASSPLGTAYNGYTF	TGTGCCAGCAGCCCCCTGGGAACAGCCTACAATGGCTACACCTTC